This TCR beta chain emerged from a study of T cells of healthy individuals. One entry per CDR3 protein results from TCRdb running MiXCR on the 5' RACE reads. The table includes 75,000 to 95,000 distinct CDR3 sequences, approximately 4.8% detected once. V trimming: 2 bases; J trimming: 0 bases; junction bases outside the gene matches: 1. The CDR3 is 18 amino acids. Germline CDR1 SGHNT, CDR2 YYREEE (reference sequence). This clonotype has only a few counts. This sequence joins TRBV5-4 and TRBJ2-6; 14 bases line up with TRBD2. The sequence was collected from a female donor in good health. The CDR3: CASSFGTSGSSGANVLTF. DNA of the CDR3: TGTGCCAGCAGCTTTGGGACTAGCGGGAGCTCTGGGGCCAACGTCCTGACTTTC. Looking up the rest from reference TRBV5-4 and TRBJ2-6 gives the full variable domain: ETGVTQSPTHLIKTRGQQVTLRCSSQSGHNTVSWYQQALGQGPQFIFQYYREEENGRGNFPPRFSGLQFPNYSSELNVNALELDDSALYLCASSFGTSGSSGANVLTFGAGSRLTVL.